A single sample gave rise to the 5 T cell receptor beta chains below, sequenced in a study of cytomegalovirus exposure and HLA in healthy donors. The primer mix had 60 Vbeta and 13 Jbeta primers. Repertoires were generated with immunoSEQ multiplex PCR, while TCRdb's copy carries only in-frame clones and drops some. The sample consists of 140,000 or so clones, 80% to 90% of them appearing once. Material for sequencing was PBMCs. These receptor sequences come from a woman aged 40 to 55 in good health and CMV-seropositive.

This clone was detected a few times. The chain is built from TRBV4-2 and TRBJ2-2; 11 bases are a match to TRBD2. Trimming took 1 base from V and 6 from J; bases not matched to a gene: 7. Germline V gene lookup returns CDR1 LGHNA and CDR2 YNFKEQ. The CDR3 length is 17 residues. In DNA, the CDR3 is TGTGCCAGCAGCCAAGTTGGGCTAGCGGGGGGAGCCGGGGAGCTGTTTTTT. It yields the protein CASSQVGLAGGAGELFF.

This clone has just one count. The rearrangement links TRBV7-3 to TRBJ2-4; 12 bases fit TRBD1. The V segment lost 2 bases and the J segment 6 bases; nucleotides outside the gene matches: 2. The CDR3 is 15 residues long. Germline lookup yields CDR1 SGHTA and CDR2 FQGTGA. The CDR3 bases are TGTGCCAGCAGCTTAGGGGGACAGGGGGCAAACATTCAGTACTTC. Its translation: CASSLGGQGANIQYF.

The rearrangement uses TRBV27 and TRBJ2-1, with D perhaps TRBD2 (5 bases). Germline CDR1 is MNHEY and CDR2 is SMNVEV (reference sequence). The CDR3 length is 13 residues. Trimming left V 6 bases short and J 10 bases short, with 16 bases between. The DNA of the CDR3 is TGTGCCAGCAGCCTCTACACAAAGCGGGAGCAGTTCTTC. This translates into CASSLYTKREQFF.

This chain joins TRBV9 and TRBJ2-2, with 10 bases that match TRBD1. The CDR3 sequence is 15 residues long. Trimming cost V 3 bases and J 6 bases; bases outside gene matches: 5. CDR1 and CDR2 from the germline V gene are SGDLS and YYNGEE. The CDR3 nucleotides read TGTGCCAGCAGCGCAACGGGACAGGGGCCCGGGGAGCTGTTTTTT. Its protein product is CASSATGQGPGELFF.

CDR3 loop: CATSSGDYLGEQYF. CDR3 nucleotides: TGTGCCACCAGCAGTGGGGACTATTTAGGCGAGCAGTACTTC. The chain uses TRBV15 and TRBJ2-7, with 7 bases that match TRBD2. Germline CDR1 reads LNHNV; CDR2 reads YYDKDF (reference sequence). V shed 3 bases, J shed 6 bases, and the junction held 8 bases outside the gene matches. CDR3 size: 14 residues.